The 18 T cell receptor beta chains given below trace back to one sample, sequenced in a study of Ad26.COV2.S vaccination and SARS-CoV-2 variants. Stated treatment: around 19 received Ad26.COV2.S at low or high dose, single or two shots; about 5 received placebo; per-sample allocation not given. On day 63 after the first injection, vaccine and placebo recipients gave samples. The repertoire was sequenced with immunoSEQ multiplex PCR; TCRdb's copy has only in-frame clones and lacks some. Here the sample spans around 450,000 clones, roughly 89% being singletons. The sequencing used peripheral blood, collected in a trial of Ad26.COV2.S vaccine versus placebo. These receptors originate from a person between 18 and 65 years old who received the Ad26.COV2.S COVID-19 vaccine or a placebo.

The J gene is TRBJ1-2, the V gene TRBV7-2, with D tentatively TRBD1 (6 bases). Trimming stripped 5 bases from V and 8 bases from J, with 21 bases between. Germline assignment: CDR1 SGHTA and CDR2 FQGNSA. This CDR3 has 15 amino acids. The CDR3, as DNA: TGTGCCAGCAGCCAAGGGGGAGGCCCCGTTTTAGGCTACACCTTC. Protein: CASSQGGGPVLGYTF.

V usage is TRBV15 and J usage is TRBJ2-2; D is unresolved. CDR3 length equals 15 residues. The V end was cut by 0 bases, the J end by 0 bases, with 5 bases between. CDR1 LNHNV and CDR2 YYDKDF come from the germline V gene (reference sequence). The CDR3 here is CATSRDTANTGELFF. In DNA, the CDR3 is TGTGCCACCAGCAGAGACACAGCGAACACCGGGGAGCTGTTTTTT.

This clone was seen only a few times. This rearrangement joins TRBV18 to TRBJ2-2; TRBD1 aligns across 8 bases. With V trimmed by 8 bases and J by 7 bases, 12 bases remained unmatched. Germline-derived CDR1 and CDR2 are KGHSH and LQKENI. The CDR3 sequence is 15 residues long. CDR3: CASHQRAGGIGELFF. In DNA, the CDR3 is TGTGCCAGCCACCAGAGGGCAGGGGGCATCGGGGAGCTGTTTTTT.

The chain employs TRBV7-2 and TRBJ2-5; 7 bases fit TRBD1. The CDR3 contains 16 residues. With 6 bases clipped from V and 1 base from J, the junction kept 11 bases outside the gene matches. CDR1 SGHTA and CDR2 FQGNSA come from the germline V gene. CDR3 coding DNA: TGTGCCAGCAGTCTAGGATCCCGACAGGGCCAAGAGACCCAGTACTTC. The encoded protein is CASSLGSRQGQETQYF.

V usage is TRBV15 and J usage is TRBJ2-4, with TRBD1 identical over 7 bases. J lost 6 bases, V lost 5 bases, and 10 bases had no gene match. CDR1 and CDR2 (germline): LNHNV, YYDKDF (reference sequence). The CDR3 totals 15 residues. CDR3 sequence reads: CATSYRGHVSNIQYF. In nucleotides, the CDR3 is TGTGCCACCAGCTACAGGGGCCACGTCTCAAACATTCAGTACTTC. The whole variable domain, filled in from reference TRBV15 and TRBJ2-4, reads DAMVIQNPRYQVTQFGKPVTLSCSQTLNHNVMYWYQQKSSQAPKLLFHYYDKDFNNEADTPDNFQSRRPNTSFCFLDIRSPGLGDTAMYLCATSYRGHVSNIQYFGAGTRLSVL.

CDR3 protein: CASSLEGVKQYF. The DNA for the CDR3 is TGTGCCAGCAGCTTGGAAGGGGTAAAGCAGTACTTC. The rearrangement joins TRBV5-4 to TRBJ2-7; D perhaps matches TRBD1 (5 bases). Between the trimmed V and J ends, which lost 0 bases and 8 bases, there was a span of 9 bases. CDR1 and CDR2 (germline): SGHNT, YYREEE (reference sequence). This CDR3 is 12 amino acids long.

J is TRBJ2-3 and V is TRBV7-8; D unclear. The germline V gene has CDR1 SGHVS and CDR2 FQNEAQ. V shed 3 bases and J shed 0 bases, with 10 bases lying between them. The length of the CDR3 is 15 residues. In nucleotides, the CDR3 is TGTGCCAGCAGCTTGAGACAAGCTAGCACAGATACGCAGTATTTT. Translation: CASSLRQASTDTQYF.

The chain combines TRBV4-2 with TRBJ2-2; D is uncertain. CDR1 and CDR2 (germline): LGHNA, YNFKEQ. The CDR3 is 15 amino acids. V lost 4 bases and J 1 base, leaving 10 bases between the germline ends. DNA of the CDR3: TGTGCCAGCAGCCTCGAGACGGTGAACACCGGGGAGCTGTTTTTT. It codes for CASSLETVNTGELFF.

The chain couples TRBV6-5 to TRBJ2-1; D is perhaps TRBD1 (6 bases). CDR3 length equals 13 residues. Trimming pared 4 bases from V and 7 bases from J, leaving 11 bases between. Germline CDR1 is MNHEY and CDR2 is SVGAGI. The CDR3 nucleotides are TGTGCCAGCAGTTTGCTCAGGGGTAATGAGCAGTTCTTC. Translation: CASSLLRGNEQFF.

The V gene is TRBV27, the J gene TRBJ2-1; D gene uncertain. The CDR3 totals 16 residues. Germline V gene sequence: CDR1 MNHEY, CDR2 SMNVEV (reference sequence). V was shortened by 8 bases and J by 4 bases, with 21 bases between the two germline ends. CDR3 in DNA: TGTGCCAGCCGGCTCCGCCTCGAACCTCAATACAATGAGCAGTTCTTC. Protein product: CASRLRLEPQYNEQFF.

This clone was found once. DNA for the CDR3: TGTGCCAGCTCAGCGTACCAAGAGACCCAGTACTTC. This translates into CASSAYQETQYF. The chain couples TRBV18 to TRBJ2-5; D is unclear. Trimming pared 5 bases from V and 0 bases from J, leaving 4 bases between. Germline-derived CDR1 and CDR2 are KGHSH and LQKENI. The CDR3 is 12 amino acids.

The rearrangement uses TRBV19 and TRBJ1-4, with D perhaps matching TRBD1 (6 bases). Germline V gene data show CDR1 as LNHDA and CDR2 as SQIVND (reference sequence). CDR3 length equals 17 residues. The CDR3 DNA is TGTGCAAGCACTGTCCGGCGGGGGGCTGGGGCTAATGAAAAACTGTTTTTT. Its protein is CASTVRRGAGANEKLFF.

This chain connects TRBV28 to TRBJ1-5, with D tentatively TRBD1 (5 bases). The CDR3 is 15 amino acids. V was pared by 4 bases and J by 7 bases, with 17 bases between. Germline-derived CDR1 and CDR2 are MDHEN and SYDVKM. CDR3 sequence (DNA): TGTGCCAGCAGTTGGGCAGGGCAGGACGAACAGCCCCAGCATTTT. Protein product: CASSWAGQDEQPQHF.

The J gene is TRBJ1-6, the V gene TRBV24-1, with D maybe TRBD1 (5 bases). The V end was cut by 2 bases, the J end by 9 bases, with 10 bases between. The CDR3 sequence is 14 residues long. Germline V gene data show CDR1 as KGHDR and CDR2 as SFDVKD. The CDR3 nucleotides read TGTGCCACCAGTGATTCTGGGGGAAGTTCACCCCTCCACTTT. Residues: CATSDSGGSSPLHF.

The chain links TRBV24-1 to TRBJ1-1; 7 nucleotides agree with TRBD1. The CDR3 covers 12 residues. Looked up from germline, CDR1 is KGHDR and CDR2 is SFDVKD. Trimming cost V 4 bases and J 10 bases; bases outside gene matches: 5. The CDR3 here is CATSDIRGVAFF. For the CDR3, the DNA is TGTGCCACCAGTGACATCAGGGGGGTAGCTTTCTTT.

This chain connects TRBV10-3 to TRBJ2-1; 10 bases fit TRBD2. V dropped 2 bases and J dropped 8; count of bases not matched to a gene: 3. Per germline, CDR1 ENHRY and CDR2 SYGVKD. The CDR3 loop spans 14 amino acids. CDR3 amino acids: CAISEASGRYEQFF. CDR3 sequence (DNA): TGTGCCATCAGTGAGGCTAGCGGGAGATATGAGCAGTTCTTC.

The CDR3 region is CASSFSTGQGASPLHF. Here the CDR3 DNA reads TGTGCCAGCAGCTTTAGTACGGGACAGGGGGCTTCACCCCTCCACTTT. The chain is built from TRBV5-5 and TRBJ1-6; TRBD1 matches 12 bases. The ends lost 2 bases at V and 9 bases at J; junction bases unmatched: 6. CDR1 and CDR2 from the germline V gene are SGHKS and YYEKEE (reference sequence). This CDR3 spans 16 amino acids.

The CDR3 coding sequence is TGTGCCAGCAGTAAATTTGTCGGACAATTTTCGAACACCGGGGAGCTGTTTTTT. Translated, it gives CASSKFVGQFSNTGELFF. The V call is TRBV27, the J call TRBJ2-2; TRBD1 is a possible D gene (5 bases). Trimming took off 5 bases at V and 0 bases at J, with 19 bases between the two ends. CDR3 length equals 18 residues. CDR1 MNHEY and CDR2 SMNVEV come from the germline V gene (reference sequence).